A single T cell receptor (beta chain) is shown here with its context. Its antigen is not known. Combining a sample-barcoded 5' primer with a J-beta primer mix, a second PCR ran for roughly 6 to 11 cycles. One entry per CDR3 protein, called by TCRdb with MiXCR from the 5' RACE reads. Of roughly 2 million distinct CDR3 sequences listed, around 48% were seen once; the top ten hold approximately 2.1%. The data were taken from a study of blood T cells in healthy people across ages. Study-wide results and caveats: While age rose, TCR beta diversity per million T cells dropped in a roughly linear way.

No fewer than 6.5 million PBMCs went into each sample. In germline, CDR1 is DFQATT, CDR2 SNEGSKA (reference sequence). The CDR3 has 11 residues. Trimming took 4 bases from V and 2 from J, leaving 4 bases between them. The chain combines TRBV20-1 with TRBJ2-3, with unresolved D. Specimen: blood. The clonotype was recovered from a middle-aged woman in good health. The CDR3 sequence is CSAINTDTQYF. The CDR3 DNA reads TGCAGTGCTATCAACACAGATACGCAGTATTTT.